Listed here are 9 T cell receptor beta chains from one sample, sequenced in a study of persistence of HIV-infected CD4 T cells (dated by TCRdb to 2019 to 2021). This specimen's treatment or condition label, per the study, means: suppressive antiretroviral therapy. Lysates of CMV-infected fibroblasts were used at around 10 ug/mL for cell stimulation. Nonresponding CD40L-negative CD69-negative CD45RO-high memory CD4+ T cells were sorted as memory populations depleted of antigen-responding cells. The immunoSEQ hsTCRB assay version 4 in survey mode was used to sequence TCRbeta repertoires from genomic DNA. Held by TCRdb, this immuneACCESS table contains in-frame sequences only and omits some clones. Under half of the omission traces to an unresolved V gene where checked; the cause of the rest is unknown. The sample has under 60,000 clones on record, around 72% of them singletons. The top ten clonotypes cover around 3% of the sample.

For these TCRs, the target antigens are not known. Source: CD4+ T cells sorted from PBMCs after approximately 20-hour stimulation, taken from a patient who received antiretroviral therapy. The cell subset or site label, read with the paper, signifies: CD40L-CD69- CD45RO-high memory CD4 T cells not responding to CMV lysate. The receptors were gathered from an adult man with HIV who was CMV-seropositive.

The chain links TRBV2 to TRBJ2-1, with no clear D. Germline V CDR1 and CDR2: SNHLY, FYNNEI. V lost 3 bases and J lost 6, with 6 bases in between. The CDR3 totals 12 residues. CDR3 sequence reads: CASSDERNEQFF. The CDR3 region has the DNA TGTGCCAGCAGTGATGAGCGCAATGAGCAGTTCTTC.

This rearrangement joins TRBV29-1 to TRBJ2-7; 9 nucleotides line up with TRBD1. V lost 6 bases and J lost 3; bases outside the gene matches: 6. Germline values: CDR1 SQVTM, CDR2 ANQGSEA. The CDR3 is 13 residues long. The CDR3 DNA reads TGCAGCGTACGACAGGGGGGTAACTACGAGCAGTACTTC. This translates into CSVRQGGNYEQYF.

The chain uses TRBV5-8 and TRBJ2-3; maybe TRBD2 (5 bases). The CDR3 sequence is 17 residues long. Germline V CDR1 and CDR2: SGHTS, YDEGEE. Trimming took off 5 bases at V and 1 base at J, with 20 bases between the two ends. Written as DNA, the CDR3 is TGTGCCAGCAGTCGTACCGTTTCGGGGATCGGCACAGATACGCAGTATTTT. Residues: CASSRTVSGIGTDTQYF.

This rearrangement joins TRBV7-9 to TRBJ1-3, with unresolved D. The CDR3 is 11 residues long. CDR1 and CDR2 from the germline V gene are SEHNR and FQNEAQ (reference sequence). The V and J ends lost 7 bases and 7 bases respectively, with 8 bases between them. The CDR3 nucleotides read TGTGCCAGCACCCCGGGGAACACCATATATTTT. Translation gives CASTPGNTIYF.

The V gene is TRBV11-3, the J gene TRBJ2-3; tentative D call: TRBD1 (7 bases). The germline V gene encodes CDR1 SGHNT and CDR2 YENEEA. This CDR3 comprises 15 residues. Trimming cost V 2 bases and J 3 bases, with 12 bases left between them. CDR3 sequence reads: CASSLRGLATDTQYF. For the CDR3, the DNA is TGTGCCAGCAGCTTAAGGGGGCTAGCGACAGATACGCAGTATTTT.

J is TRBJ1-4 and V is TRBV30; 9 bases line up with TRBD1. Per the germline V gene, CDR1 is GTSNPN and CDR2 is SVGIG (reference sequence). The CDR3 is 16 amino acids. Trimming at V came to 0 bases and at J to 2 bases, leaving 4 bases not matched to a gene. The CDR3 region has the DNA TGTGCCTGGAGTGTGACAGGGGGACGCACTAATGAAAAACTGTTTTTT. Amino acid sequence: CAWSVTGGRTNEKLFF.

V gene TRBV28 combines with J gene TRBJ1-4, with D unclear. The germline gives CDR1 MDHEN, CDR2 SYDVKM. The V and J ends lost 3 bases and 8 bases respectively, with 13 bases between them. This CDR3 has 14 amino acids. DNA of the CDR3: TGTGCCAGCAGTTTTGACCTCCTTGGGGAAAAACTGTTTTTT. Protein: CASSFDLLGEKLFF. The variable domain in full, with the rest retrieved from reference TRBV28 and TRBJ1-4, is DVKVTQSSRYLVKRTGEKVFLECVQDMDHENMFWYRQDPGLGLRLIYFSYDVKMKEKGDIPEGYSVSREKKERFSLILESASTNQTSMYLCASSFDLLGEKLFFGSGTQLSVL.

CDR3 protein: CAISESTSPLGGDTQYF. CDR3 DNA: TGTGCCATCAGTGAGTCGACAAGTCCCCTGGGAGGAGATACGCAGTATTTT. This chain links TRBV10-3 with TRBJ2-3, with D maybe TRBD2 (6 bases). Germline lookup yields CDR1 ENHRY and CDR2 SYGVKD. This CDR3 contains 17 residues. Trimming removed 0 bases at V and 5 bases at J, with 18 bases between.

The gene calls are TRBV14 and TRBJ1-2; D is perhaps TRBD1 (5 bases). Per the germline V gene, CDR1 is SGHDN and CDR2 is FVKESK. The CDR3 is 15 residues long. With 1 base removed from V and 1 base from J, the gap between germline ends came to 10 bases. CDR3 sequence reads: CASSQGGVGNYGYTF. The CDR3 nucleotides read TGTGCCAGCAGCCAAGGGGGGGTCGGTAACTATGGCTACACCTTC.